Shown below are 16 T cell receptor beta chains from a single sample sequenced in a study of chemoradiotherapy in HPV16-positive cancers. TCRdb keeps only in-frame clones here, not all; method: immunoSEQ multiplex PCR. The sample has about 950 clones, around 90% seen once; the top ten hold 4.5% to 6%. The sample was tumor tissue, taken from a patient who underwent chemoradiotherapy. The receptors originated from a human donor with HPV-associated anogenital cancer.

V and J are TRBV12-5 and TRBJ1-1; no definite D call. V was cut by 1 base and J by 4 bases, with 7 bases left in between. CDR1 and CDR2 from the germline V gene are LGHNT and FRNRAP. This CDR3 is built from 13 residues. CDR3 amino acids: CASGLDTATEAFF. The CDR3 DNA follows: TGTGCTAGTGGTTTGGACACAGCCACTGAAGCTTTCTTT. The variable domain in full, completed from reference TRBV12-5 and TRBJ1-1, reads DARVTQTPRHKVTEMGQEVTMRCQPILGHNTVFWYRQTMMQGLELLAYFRNRAPLDDSGMPKDRFSAEMPDATLATLKIQPSEPRDSAVYFCASGLDTATEAFFGQGTRLTVV.

The chain employs TRBV2 and TRBJ2-6; no firm D call. The CDR3 is 16 residues long. CDR1 is SNHLY, CDR2 FYNNEI, per germline. V was pared by 0 bases and J by 2 bases, with 8 bases between. The DNA for the CDR3 is TGTGCCAGCAGTGAAGCTCGGGTAGCTGGGGCCAACGTCCTGACTTTC. Its protein is CASSEARVAGANVLTF.

The chain uses TRBV4-1 and TRBJ1-2; the D gene is possibly TRBD1 (5 bases). Per the germline V gene, CDR1 is MGHRA and CDR2 is YSYEKL. CDR3 size: 15 residues. Trimming removed 1 base at V and 1 base at J, with 10 bases between. CDR3 DNA sequence: TGCGCCAGCAGCCAAGGGGGGGGTAGTAACTATGGCTACACCTTC. Translation: CASSQGGGSNYGYTF.

The chain is built from TRBV30 and TRBJ1-5, with a weak D call TRBD1 (5 bases). The V gene lost 1 base and the J gene lost 1 base, with 8 bases spanning the gap. Germline lookup yields CDR1 GTSNPN and CDR2 SVGIG (reference sequence). The CDR3 extends over 14 amino acids. The CDR3 nucleotides are TGTGCCTGGAGTGGGCAGGGCAGCAATCAGCCCCAGCATTTT. The encoded protein is CAWSGQGSNQPQHF.

The chain couples TRBV5-6 to TRBJ2-5, with D tentatively TRBD1 or TRBD2 (5 bases each). This CDR3 has 13 amino acids. Germline-derived CDR1 and CDR2 are SGHDT and YYEEEE. The ends were cut back, 7 bases at V and 5 bases at J, with 15 bases in the middle. Here the CDR3 DNA reads TGTGCCAGCGGTCGTCGGGACGCGGAGACCCAGTACTTC. This translates into CASGRRDAETQYF.

V is TRBV4-1 and J is TRBJ2-3, with D perhaps matching TRBD2 (6 bases). Germline-derived CDR1 and CDR2 are MGHRA and YSYEKL. V was trimmed by 3 bases and J by 3 bases, leaving 22 bases between them. The CDR3 has 18 residues. CDR3 in DNA: TGCGCCAGCAGCCACCGGGACTCCCAACCTCGGTTTACAGATACGCAGTATTTT. It is translated as CASSHRDSQPRFTDTQYF.

The genes are TRBV5-4 and TRBJ2-7, with D tentatively TRBD1 (6 bases). Germline-derived CDR1 and CDR2 are SGHNT and YYREEE (reference sequence). Trimming shortened V by 1 base and J by 6 bases, and 8 bases separated the two germline ends. There are 12 residues in the CDR3. The CDR3 is CASSLTGSEQYF. In DNA form, the CDR3 reads TGTGCCAGCAGCTTGACAGGGAGCGAGCAGTACTTC. Filled out from reference TRBV5-4 and TRBJ2-7, the complete variable domain reads ETGVTQSPTHLIKTRGQQVTLRCSSQSGHNTVSWYQQALGQGPQFIFQYYREEENGRGNFPPRFSGLQFPNYSSELNVNALELDDSALYLCASSLTGSEQYFGPGTRLTVT.

This chain joins TRBV7-9 and TRBJ2-3, with TRBD2 matching over 7 bases. The CDR3 runs 16 residues. Germline V CDR1 and CDR2: SEHNR, FQNEAQ (reference sequence). The junction had 8 bases not matched to a gene; V was cut back by 1 base and J by 4 bases. The CDR3 here is CASSLELGGVSDTQYF. CDR3 DNA sequence: TGTGCCAGCAGCTTAGAATTGGGGGGGGTCTCAGATACGCAGTATTTT.

This sequence joins TRBV9 and TRBJ2-1; TRBD2 matches at 12 bases. Looked up from germline, CDR1 is SGDLS and CDR2 is YYNGEE. The trim removed 3 bases at V and 1 base at J, leaving 8 bases unmatched. The CDR3 has 18 amino acids. CDR3 in DNA: TGTGCCAGCAGCGAGGACCCCGGGACTAGCGGGTCCTACAATGAGCAGTTCTTC. Its translation: CASSEDPGTSGSYNEQFF.

In its sample, this clone was seen once. The chain combines TRBV9 with TRBJ1-6, with TRBD1 as a possible D gene (5 bases). The CDR3 runs 13 residues. V lost 3 bases and J lost 10, with 11 bases in between. The germline gives CDR1 SGDLS, CDR2 YYNGEE. The CDR3 spells CASSAGVVSPLHF. In nucleotides, the CDR3 is TGTGCCAGCAGCGCGGGGGTGGTCTCACCCCTCCACTTT.

The chain employs TRBV7-9 and TRBJ2-1; D call uncertain. V shed 1 base and J shed 6 bases, with 4 bases lying between them. Per the germline V gene, CDR1 is SEHNR and CDR2 is FQNEAQ (reference sequence). CDR3 length: 12 amino acids. The CDR3 DNA reads as TGTGCCAGCAGCTTAGTCGGCAATGAGCAGTTCTTC. Encoded protein: CASSLVGNEQFF.

This clone was recorded once. The V and J genes are TRBV6-4 and TRBJ1-2, with TRBD1 as a possible D gene (6 bases). Germline V gene data show CDR1 as MRHNA and CDR2 as SNTAGT. CDR3 length: 15 residues. V was clipped by 11 bases and J by 6 bases, with 25 bases between them. The CDR3 spells CAGSWFRGPLNGYTF. The CDR3 DNA reads TGTGCCGGCTCCTGGTTCAGGGGCCCTCTCAATGGCTACACCTTC.

This clone appeared a few times. The gene calls are TRBV7-8 and TRBJ1-1; D perhaps matches TRBD1 (5 bases). The CDR3 has 15 amino acids. Trimming removed 2 bases at V and 10 bases at J, with 20 bases between. CDR1 and CDR2 from the germline V gene are SGHVS and FQNEAQ. The CDR3 DNA reads TGTGCCAGCAGCTTATTTCAGGGCCCATCGTGGGGAGCTTTCTTT. Translation gives CASSLFQGPSWGAFF.

The chain joins TRBV5-4 to TRBJ1-1, with 7 bases fitting TRBD1. The CDR3 covers 14 residues. The germline gives CDR1 SGHNT, CDR2 YYREEE (reference sequence). V was clipped by 2 bases and J by 1 base; unmatched bases: 2. CDR3 protein: CASSFRGENTEAFF. In DNA, the CDR3 is TGTGCCAGCAGCTTCAGGGGGGAGAACACTGAAGCTTTCTTT.

This sequence joins TRBV27 and TRBJ1-1; no firm D call. CDR3 length: 14 residues. V lost 6 bases, J lost 0 bases, and 11 bases lay in between. Germline CDR1 MNHEY, CDR2 SMNVEV (reference sequence). The CDR3 bases are TGTGCCAGCAGGGCCAGTAACATGAACACTGAAGCTTTCTTT. Its protein is CASRASNMNTEAFF.

The V and J genes are TRBV9 and TRBJ1-3; D unresolved. The CDR3 sequence is 14 residues long. Germline CDR1 SGDLS, CDR2 YYNGEE. The V and J ends lost 0 bases and 0 bases respectively, with 4 bases between them. CDR3 region: CASSVGLSGNTIYF. For the CDR3, the DNA is TGTGCCAGCAGCGTAGGACTCTCTGGAAACACCATATATTTT.